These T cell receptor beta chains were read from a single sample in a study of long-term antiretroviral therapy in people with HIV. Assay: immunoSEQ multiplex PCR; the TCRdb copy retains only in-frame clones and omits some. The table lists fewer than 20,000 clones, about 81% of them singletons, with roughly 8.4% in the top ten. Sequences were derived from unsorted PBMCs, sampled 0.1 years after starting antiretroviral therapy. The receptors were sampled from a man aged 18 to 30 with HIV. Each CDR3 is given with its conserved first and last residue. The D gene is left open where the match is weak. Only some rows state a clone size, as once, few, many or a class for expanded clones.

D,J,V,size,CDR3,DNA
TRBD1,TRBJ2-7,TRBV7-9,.,CASSNEGARPYEQYF,TGTGCCAGCAGCAATGAGGGGGCGCGGCCATACGAGCAGTACTTC
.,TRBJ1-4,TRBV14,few,CASSQVSAAGRREKLFF,TGTGCCAGCAGCCAAGTTTCGGCGGCAGGGAGGAGGGAAAAACTGTTTTTT
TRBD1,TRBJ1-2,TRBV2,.,CASSEGQDYGYTF,TGTGCCAGCAGTGAGGGACAGGACTATGGCTACACCTTC
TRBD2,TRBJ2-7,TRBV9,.,CASSPTGGRPYEQYF,TGTGCCAGCAGCCCGACGGGCGGGAGACCCTACGAGCAGTACTTC
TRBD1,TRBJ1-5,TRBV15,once,CATSRDGTGLGQPQHF,TGTGCCACCAGCAGAGATGGGACAGGGCTTGGGCAGCCCCAGCATTTT
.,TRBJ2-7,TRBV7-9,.,CASSLFPSGSFASYEQYF,TGTGCCAGCAGCTTATTCCCCTCGGGCAGTTTCGCTTCCTACGAGCAGTACTTC
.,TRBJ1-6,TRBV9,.,CASSVEGRARSPLHF,TGTGCCAGCAGCGTAGAGGGCAGGGCTCGGTCACCCCTCCACTTT
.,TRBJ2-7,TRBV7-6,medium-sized,CASSLASDSTYEQYF,TGTGCCAGCAGCTTAGCGTCTGACTCGACCTACGAGCAGTACTTC
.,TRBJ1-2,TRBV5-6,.,CASSLVQGSGYTF,TGTGCCAGCAGCTTGGTACAGGGAAGTGGCTACACCTTC
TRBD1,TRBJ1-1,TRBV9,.,CASSGKPTGYETEAFF,TGTGCCAGCAGCGGAAAACCGACAGGGTACGAGACTGAAGCTTTCTTT
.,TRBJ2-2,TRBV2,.,CASSGGILNTGELFF,TGTGCCAGCAGTGGGGGGATACTGAACACCGGGGAGCTGTTTTTT
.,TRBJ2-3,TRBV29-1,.,CSVEAVAESTDTQYF,TGCAGCGTTGAAGCGGTGGCGGAAAGCACAGATACGCAGTATTTT
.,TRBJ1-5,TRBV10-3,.,CASRGEGSNQPQHF,TGTGCCTCCAGGGGTGAAGGTAGCAATCAGCCCCAGCATTTT
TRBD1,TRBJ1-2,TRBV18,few,CATSGTGDDGYTF,TGTGCCACCTCCGGGACAGGGGACGATGGCTACACCTTC
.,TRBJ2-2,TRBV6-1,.,CASSLASGELFF,TGTGCCAGCAGTCTCGCGTCGGGGGAGCTGTTTTTT
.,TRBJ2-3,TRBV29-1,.,CSVAGSEEGTDTQYF,TGCAGCGTTGCAGGGAGCGAGGAGGGGACGGATACGCAGTATTTT
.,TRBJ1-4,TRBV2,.,CASSARGGRGNEKLFF,TGTGCCAGCAGTGCTCGAGGGGGGAGGGGTAATGAAAAACTGTTTTTT
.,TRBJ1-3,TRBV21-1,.,CASKATPRPGNTIYF,TGTGCCAGCAAAGCAACCCCAAGGCCTGGAAACACCATATATTTT
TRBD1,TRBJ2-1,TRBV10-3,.,CAISEMWTGDNEQFF,TGTGCCATCAGTGAGATGTGGACAGGGGACAATGAGCAGTTCTTC
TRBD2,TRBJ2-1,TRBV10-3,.,CAISGLERNNEQFF,TGTGCCATCAGCGGACTAGAAAGAAACAATGAGCAGTTCTTC
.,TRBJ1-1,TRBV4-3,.,CASSPLAGTEAFF,TGCGCCAGCAGCCCCCTAGCGGGGACTGAAGCTTTCTTT
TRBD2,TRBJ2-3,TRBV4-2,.,CASSQDFSGTSGGDTDTQYF,TGTGCCAGCAGCCAAGATTTCTCCGGGACTAGCGGGGGGGACACAGATACGCAGTATTTT
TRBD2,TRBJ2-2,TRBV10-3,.,CAIGGGEGPRGELFF,TGTGCCATCGGTGGGGGGGAGGGCCCTCGCGGGGAGCTGTTTTTT
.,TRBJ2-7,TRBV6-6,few,CASRPLLGINEQYF,TGTGCCAGCAGGCCCCTCTTGGGGATCAACGAGCAGTACTTC
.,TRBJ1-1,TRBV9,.,CASSEPGGHPNGAFF,TGTGCCAGCAGCGAACCCGGGGGCCATCCGAATGGGGCTTTCTTT
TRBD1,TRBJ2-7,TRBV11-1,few,CASSLRGTATYEQYF,TGTGCCAGCAGCTTAAGGGGGACAGCTACTTACGAGCAGTACTTC
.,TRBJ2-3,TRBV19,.,CASSTLKKDTQYF,TGTGCCAGTAGTACCTTGAAAAAAGATACGCAGTATTTT
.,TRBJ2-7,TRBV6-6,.,CASSYSLPGPGDEQYF,TGTGCCAGCAGTTACTCCCTACCCGGCCCGGGTGACGAGCAGTACTTC
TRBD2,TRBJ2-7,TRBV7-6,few,CASSFLREGPDEQYF,TGTGCCAGCAGCTTTCTCAGGGAGGGACCGGACGAGCAGTACTTC
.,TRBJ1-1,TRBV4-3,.,CASSQARGGEAFF,TGCGCCAGCAGCCAAGCACGCGGTGGTGAAGCTTTCTTT
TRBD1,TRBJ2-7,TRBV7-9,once,CASSYGWDRSYEQYF,TGTGCCAGCAGCTATGGCTGGGACAGAAGCTACGAGCAGTACTTC
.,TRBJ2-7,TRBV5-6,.,CASSGGPWGDEQYF,TGTGCCAGCAGCGGGGGACCCTGGGGGGACGAGCAGTACTTC
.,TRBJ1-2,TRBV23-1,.,CATTAEDSYGYTF,TGCGCCACCACAGCTGAGGACAGCTATGGCTACACCTTC
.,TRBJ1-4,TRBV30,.,CAWEQGEEKLFF,TGTGCCTGGGAGCAGGGAGAAGAAAAACTGTTTTTT
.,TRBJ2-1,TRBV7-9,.,CASSSGQSYNEQFF,TGTGCCAGCAGCTCCGGACAGTCCTACAATGAGCAGTTCTTC
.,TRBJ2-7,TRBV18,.,CASSLAGLEQYF,TGTGCCAGCTCCTTAGCCGGCCTCGAGCAGTACTTC
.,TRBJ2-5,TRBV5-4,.,CASSLVPSETQYF,TGTGCCAGCAGCTTGGTCCCTAGCGAGACCCAGTACTTC
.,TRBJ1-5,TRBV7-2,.,CASGEWGDQPQHF,TGTGCCAGCGGGGAGTGGGGGGACCAGCCCCAGCATTTT
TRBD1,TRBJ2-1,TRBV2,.,CASRTNPGTGGWEQFF,TGTGCCAGCAGGACCAACCCCGGGACAGGGGGTTGGGAGCAGTTCTTC